Shown below are 20 T cell receptor beta chains from a single sample sequenced in a study of blood T cell repertoires in COVID-19. The repertoire was sequenced with immunoSEQ multiplex PCR; TCRdb's copy has only in-frame clones and lacks some. Of over 100,000 clones listed, about four fifths were seen once; the top ten hold 10%. Sequencing was performed on peripheral blood. The receptors stem from a human donor in a cohort sampled during active COVID-19.

The chain is built from TRBV30 and TRBJ2-2; 9 nucleotides line up with TRBD1. CDR3 length equals 14 residues. CDR1 and CDR2 (germline): GTSNPN, SVGIG (reference sequence). The ends lost 3 bases at V and 6 bases at J; junction bases unmatched: 5. The CDR3 sequence is CAWSRDRESGELFF. CDR3 nucleotides: TGTGCCTGGAGCAGGGACAGGGAGTCCGGGGAGCTGTTTTTT.

The V gene is TRBV4-3, the J gene TRBJ2-7; 7 bases line up with TRBD2. CDR1 LGHNA and CDR2 YSLEER come from the germline V gene. The J segment lost 2 bases and the V segment lost 0 bases, leaving 7 bases of the junction unmatched. This CDR3 spans 16 amino acids. CDR3 in DNA: TGCGCCAGCAGCCAAGATTGGGGGGGATTCCCCTACGAGCAGTACTTC. Translated: CASSQDWGGFPYEQYF.

The chain couples TRBV9 to TRBJ2-7, with D perhaps matching TRBD2 (5 bases). V shed 7 bases and J shed 6 bases, with 20 bases lying between them. CDR3 length: 14 residues. Germline CDR1 and CDR2: SGDLS and YYNGEE. The CDR3 DNA is TGTGCCAGCTCCTTTCGCGGGTATGGGTCCGAGCAGTACTTC. Its protein is CASSFRGYGSEQYF.

Here the CDR3 DNA reads TGTGCCAGCAGTTCAGTTTTTATCAGTAACGAAAAACTGTTTTTT. This gives the protein CASSSVFISNEKLFF. This rearrangement joins TRBV27 to TRBJ1-4; D remains ambiguous. The germline V gene has CDR1 MNHEY and CDR2 SMNVEV (reference sequence). This CDR3 has 15 residues. The ends were cut back, 4 bases at V and 8 bases at J, with 17 bases in the middle. The full variable domain, rest sourced from reference TRBV27 and TRBJ1-4, is EAQVTQNPRYLITVTGKKLTVTCSQNMNHEYMSWYRQDPGLGLRQIYYSMNVEVTDKGDVPEGYKVSRKEKRNFPLILESPSPNQTSLYFCASSSVFISNEKLFFGSGTQLSVL.

V usage is TRBV10-3 and J usage is TRBJ2-1; TRBD2 aligns across 10 bases. Per the germline V gene, CDR1 is ENHRY and CDR2 is SYGVKD. The junction had 14 bases not matched to a gene; V was cut back by 0 bases and J by 9 bases. This CDR3 has 18 residues. CDR3: CAISESYSGGAFRTEQFF. The CDR3 DNA is TGTGCCATCAGTGAGTCTTACAGCGGGGGGGCCTTTCGTACTGAGCAGTTCTTC.

This clone was picked up one time. V gene TRBV18 combines with J gene TRBJ1-2; D unresolved. This CDR3 has 13 amino acids. Germline loops: CDR1 KGHSH, CDR2 LQKENI. With 3 bases removed from V and 4 bases from J, the gap between germline ends came to 9 bases. The CDR3 DNA reads as TGTGCCAGCTCACCGCGGGAACGCTATGGCTACACCTTC. Translating it yields CASSPRERYGYTF.

V usage is TRBV21-1 and J usage is TRBJ1-1; the table's D call, TRBD1, has no DNA check behind it. TRBV21-1 is labeled a pseudogene. The CDR3 length is 14 residues. CDR3 residues: CASSPRAGATEAFF. In DNA form, the CDR3 reads TGTGCCAGCAGCCCCAGAGCAGGGGCCACTGAAGCTTTCTTT.

The rearrangement links TRBV5-1 to TRBJ1-3, with D perhaps matching TRBD1 (6 bases). V was trimmed by 0 bases and J by 0 bases, leaving 7 bases between them. Germline-derived CDR1 and CDR2 are SGHRS and YFSETQ. The CDR3 extends over 15 amino acids. The CDR3 DNA sequence: TGCGCCAGCAGCTTGGAGGACAGCTCTGGAAACACCATATATTTT. Its translation is CASSLEDSSGNTIYF.

The chain joins TRBV7-9 to TRBJ2-2; D possibly corresponds to TRBD1 (6 bases). Trimming removed 5 bases from V and 4 bases from J, with 11 bases in between. This CDR3 has 14 residues. Per the germline V gene, CDR1 is SEHNR and CDR2 is FQNEAQ (reference sequence). CDR3 loop: CASSQDSSTGELFF. The DNA of the CDR3 is TGTGCCAGCAGCCAGGACAGCTCCACCGGGGAGCTGTTTTTT.

V usage is TRBV2 and J usage is TRBJ1-2; no definite D call. V was clipped by 3 bases and J by 7 bases, with 9 bases between them. This CDR3 spans 12 amino acids. Per the germline V gene, CDR1 is SNHLY and CDR2 is FYNNEI. The DNA of the CDR3 is TGTGCCAGCAGTGAGTTACAAGTTGGCTACACCTTC. It specifies CASSELQVGYTF.

The CDR3 loop is CASSLYGTGGYTEAFF. CDR3 DNA: TGTGCCAGCAGCTTGTACGGGACAGGGGGCTACACTGAAGCTTTCTTT. V is TRBV5-6 and J is TRBJ1-1; TRBD1 matches 12 bases. The CDR3 sequence is 16 residues long. The germline V gene encodes CDR1 SGHDT and CDR2 YYEEEE. Losses at the gene ends were 1 base for V and 3 bases for J; bases not matched to a gene: 4. Variable domain in full (rest from reference TRBV5-6 and TRBJ1-1): DAGVTQSPTHLIKTRGQQVTLRCSPKSGHDTVSWYQQALGQGPQFIFQYYEEEERQRGNFPDRFSGHQFPNYSSELNVNALLLGDSALYLCASSLYGTGGYTEAFFGQGTRLTVV.

The chain is built from TRBV9 and TRBJ2-1; D is possibly TRBD2 (6 bases). The V end was cut by 4 bases, the J end by 9 bases, with 14 bases between. Germline V gene sequence: CDR1 SGDLS, CDR2 YYNGEE. The CDR3 contains 13 residues. DNA of the CDR3: TGTGCCAGCAGCAGACGACTAGAGGGTGAGCAGTTCTTC. Amino acids: CASSRRLEGEQFF.

The V and J genes are TRBV6-6 and TRBJ2-1, with TRBD2 as a possible D gene (6 bases). Germline lookup yields CDR1 MNHNY and CDR2 SVGAGI (reference sequence). The CDR3 extends over 14 amino acids. Trimming stripped 4 bases from V and 9 bases from J, with 16 bases between. In DNA form, the CDR3 reads TGTGCCAGCAGTTTTGGACGACTAGTCGGTGAGCAGTTCTTC. Encoded protein: CASSFGRLVGEQFF.

This clone was observed a few times. The genes are TRBV19 and TRBJ2-1; D not resolved. CDR1 LNHDA and CDR2 SQIVND come from the germline V gene (reference sequence). Trimming took 4 bases from V and 10 from J, leaving 14 bases between them. This CDR3 has 13 amino acids. The CDR3 DNA sequence: TGTGCCAGTAGTAATTTTGGCGCGGCCGAGCAGTTCTTC. Protein product: CASSNFGAAEQFF. The variable domain in full, with the rest retrieved from reference TRBV19 and TRBJ2-1, is DGGITQSPKYLFRKEGQNVTLSCEQNLNHDAMYWYRQDPGQGLRLIYYSQIVNDFQKGDIAEGYSVSREKKESFPLTVTSAQKNPTAFYLCASSNFGAAEQFFGPGTRLTVL.

The V call is TRBV18, the J call TRBJ1-1; the D is unclear. Germline lookup yields CDR1 KGHSH and CDR2 LQKENI. The V gene lost 3 bases and the J gene lost 3 bases, with 8 bases spanning the gap. CDR3 length equals 13 residues. For the CDR3, the DNA is TGTGCCAGCTCACCGTTTTCAGACACTGAAGCTTTCTTT. Translated: CASSPFSDTEAFF.

This clone was seen more than once but under ten times. This chain uses TRBV5-8 with TRBJ2-3; 7 bases fit TRBD2. The V and J ends lost 6 bases and 5 bases, in that order; junction bases with no gene match: 12. The CDR3 runs to 15 residues. Germline V gene sequence: CDR1 SGHTS, CDR2 YDEGEE. The CDR3 sequence: CASNHRGTMGDTQYF. Here the CDR3 DNA reads TGTGCCAGCAATCATCGGGGGACTATGGGAGATACGCAGTATTTT.

The gene calls are TRBV3-1 (or the pseudogene TRBV3-2) and TRBJ1-2, with 9 bases lining up with TRBD1. This CDR3 spans 17 amino acids. Germline-derived CDR1 and CDR2 are LGHDT and YNNKEL (reference sequence). The trim removed 4 bases at V and 7 bases at J, leaving 16 bases unmatched. CDR3 protein: CASSRLGQGRRACGYTF. As DNA, the CDR3 is TGTGCCAGCAGCCGACTGGGACAGGGTAGGAGAGCGTGTGGCTACACCTTC.

The V gene is TRBV6-5, the J gene TRBJ1-1; perhaps TRBD1 as D (6 bases). Germline CDR1 is MNHEY and CDR2 is SVGAGI. This CDR3 region has 15 residues. The V end was cut by 6 bases, the J end by 1 base, with 15 bases between. The CDR3 nucleotides are TGTGCCAGCAGGACGGATGGGGGGGCGAACACTGAAGCTTTCTTT. This codes for CASRTDGGANTEAFF.

V and J are TRBV5-6 and TRBJ2-7; TRBD2 might be the D (5 bases). The CDR3 has 14 amino acids. Germline values: CDR1 SGHDT, CDR2 YYEEEE. V lost 0 bases to trimming and J lost 6 bases, with 13 bases between them. The CDR3 DNA sequence: TGTGCCAGCAGCTTGGGAGGGATTTACTCCGAGCAGTACTTC. It codes for CASSLGGIYSEQYF.

This rearrangement joins TRBV19 to TRBJ2-6; D uncertain. Germline-derived CDR1 and CDR2 are LNHDA and SQIVND (reference sequence). Trimming left V 6 bases short and J 0 bases short, with 6 bases between. The CDR3 has 14 residues. CDR3: CASSLRSGANVLTF. The CDR3 DNA follows: TGTGCCAGTAGCCTCCGCTCTGGGGCCAACGTCCTGACTTTC. Looking up the rest from reference TRBV19 and TRBJ2-6 gives the full variable domain: DGGITQSPKYLFRKEGQNVTLSCEQNLNHDAMYWYRQDPGQGLRLIYYSQIVNDFQKGDIAEGYSVSREKKESFPLTVTSAQKNPTAFYLCASSLRSGANVLTFGAGSRLTVL.